This T cell receptor beta chain was captured by sequencing in a study of cytomegalovirus exposure and HLA in healthy donors. Healthy bone marrow donors formed the donor group. Primers: 60 Vbeta forward and 13 Jbeta reverse. Sequenced by immunoSEQ multiplex PCR; TCRdb stores in-frame clones only, minus some. Of about 94,000 clones in the sample, roughly 80% are singletons; the top ten hold roughly 1.3%. The germline gives CDR1 SGDLS, CDR2 YYNGEE. This CDR3 region has 14 residues. V lost 0 bases, J lost 0 bases, and 7 bases lay in between. The sequenced sample consisted of PBMCs. This rearrangement joins TRBV9 to TRBJ2-7; D perhaps matches TRBD2 (5 bases). This TCR was recovered from a male donor in good health and CMV-seronegative. This CDR3 is CASSVAGFSYEQYF. In nucleotides, the CDR3 is TGTGCCAGCAGCGTAGCGGGATTCTCCTACGAGCAGTACTTC.